The rows below give T cell receptor beta chains drawn from one sample of a study of T-cell reconstitution after alpha-beta-depleted transplantation in children. In TCRdb, the PCR reads were re-called with MiXCR into one record per CDR3 protein. The sample yields 210,000 or so distinct CDR3 sequences, around 10% seen once. The sample in question was PBMCs from the stem cell graft donor, obtained from the stem cell graft. These receptors originate from a human donor who donated a stem cell graft to a child with acute lymphoblastic leukemia. CDR3s include the opening cysteine and the closing phenylalanine or tryptophan.

v_gene: TRBV5-5; CDR3aa: CASSFTGDGYTF
v_gene: TRBV20-1; CDR3aa: CSARVWRAANTEAFF
v_gene: TRBV7-2; CDR3aa: CASSLSGASEGYTF
v_gene: TRBV20-1; CDR3aa: CSAGTVVLGSPLHF
v_gene: TRBV5-1; CDR3aa: CAVSTGIRGGTETQYF
v_gene: TRBV12-3/TRBV12-4; CDR3aa: CASSLYGDNYGYTF
v_gene: TRBV7-2; CDR3aa: CASSRDVGTEAFF
v_gene: TRBV10-3; CDR3aa: CAISERGLGEPQHF
v_gene: TRBV20-1; CDR3aa: CSAKGGPGELFF
v_gene: TRBV30; CDR3aa: CAWSERAEAFF
v_gene: TRBV5-1; CDR3aa: CASSWDQGGYEQYF
v_gene: TRBV11-2; CDR3aa: CASSPTGPGSYEQYF
v_gene: TRBV7-2; CDR3aa: CASRSHRDQPQHF
v_gene: TRBV27; CDR3aa: CASSLGQGSNQPQHF
v_gene: TRBV12-3/TRBV12-4; CDR3aa: CASAWGTTNEKLFF
v_gene: TRBV20-1; CDR3aa: CSARRRVTTYNEQFF
v_gene: TRBV3-1; CDR3aa: CASSATGVEEKLFF
v_gene: TRBV11-2; CDR3aa: CASSARLAGGLTTYYEQYF
v_gene: TRBV6-1; CDR3aa: CASSQRGTGDPGETQYF